This T cell receptor beta chain originates from a study of cytomegalovirus exposure and HLA in healthy donors. Findings and caveats of the study: A few chains tied to CMV proved CMV antigen-specific in vitro. Usually a TCR sequence was rare, but some public TCRs were found in many donors.

The CDR3 is made up of 16 amino acids. Per germline, CDR1 LGHNA and CDR2 YNFKEQ. V was pared by 2 bases and J by 4 bases, with 5 bases of the junction left unmatched. The assay was immunoSEQ multiplex PCR, and TCRdb's table has in-frame clones only and misses some. The table has about 200,000 clones, 80% to 85% seen once. Concerning this clone: No antigen is known for it.

The specimen was PBMCs. The chain has TRBV4-2 and TRBJ2-3; 11 nucleotides match TRBD2. The TCR was taken from a woman aged 25 to 39 in good health and CMV-seronegative. For the CDR3, the DNA is TGTGCCAGCAGCCAACTTAGCGGGAGGGCCGCAGATACGCAGTATTTT. Amino acids: CASSQLSGRAADTQYF.